Each of the 21 T cell receptor beta chains below was sequenced from the same sample in a study of blood T cell repertoires in COVID-19. The protocol was immunoSEQ multiplex PCR, while the TCRdb copy is restricted to in-frame clones and leaves out a portion. The sample shows 150,000 or so clones, roughly 82% of them seen only once. Sequenced material: PBMCs or T cells enriched from blood (not recorded which). The receptors stem from a man between 45 and 60 years old who had recovered from COVID-19.

The rearrangement uses TRBV7-3 and TRBJ2-3, with 10 bases aligning to TRBD2. Germline lookup yields CDR1 SGHTA and CDR2 FQGTGA. V was pared by 2 bases and J by 4 bases, with 0 bases of the junction left unmatched. The CDR3 extends over 14 amino acids. The CDR3 sequence is CASSLGTSADTQYF. In DNA, the CDR3 is TGTGCCAGCAGCTTAGGGACTAGCGCAGATACGCAGTATTTT.

This chain connects TRBV11-2 to TRBJ2-5; 8 bases fit TRBD2. J gave up 5 bases and V 1 base, and 15 bases lay outside the gene matches. The CDR3 has 18 amino acids. CDR1 SGHAT and CDR2 FQNNGV come from the germline V gene. The DNA for the CDR3 is TGTGCCAGCAGCTTAGTTTGGGGTAGCGGGAAGGGGACGGAGACCCAGTACTTC. Protein product: CASSLVWGSGKGTETQYF.

The chain couples TRBV19 to TRBJ2-7, with D unresolved. Trimming left V 4 bases short and J 2 bases short, with 6 bases between. In germline, CDR1 is LNHDA, CDR2 SQIVND (reference sequence). This CDR3 spans 12 amino acids. The CDR3 DNA sequence: TGTGCCAGTAGTAGGAGAACCTACGAGCAGTACTTC. This gives the protein CASSRRTYEQYF.

The chain couples TRBV10-3 to TRBJ2-5, with D possibly matching TRBD1 (6 bases). The CDR3 covers 13 residues. Trimming shortened V by 7 bases and J by 2 bases, and 11 bases separated the two germline ends. Germline loops: CDR1 ENHRY, CDR2 SYGVKD. The CDR3 reads CAITGGRQETQYF. CDR3 sequence (DNA): TGTGCCATCACTGGGGGCAGGCAAGAGACCCAGTACTTC.

This rearrangement joins TRBV28 to TRBJ2-1; 10 positions match TRBD1. The germline V gene has CDR1 MDHEN and CDR2 SYDVKM. J lost 2 bases, V lost 6 bases, and 16 bases had no gene match. CDR3 size: 19 residues. CDR3 in DNA: TGTGCCAGCAGCCCAGGGACAGGGGACGGGATGAGGCCCTACAATGAGCAGTTCTTC. Translating it yields CASSPGTGDGMRPYNEQFF.

There are a few counts of this clone. The chain recombines TRBV5-4 with TRBJ2-7; 11 bases are a match to TRBD2. V shed 4 bases, J shed 7 bases, and the junction held 13 bases outside the gene matches. The CDR3 loop spans 16 amino acids. Germline CDR1 reads SGHNT; CDR2 reads YYREEE (reference sequence). The CDR3 DNA is TGTGCCAGCAGCGCTGGGGGCCCTAGCGGGGGGAGGGAGCAGTACTTC. This gives the protein CASSAGGPSGGREQYF.

The chain couples TRBV9 to TRBJ1-6; D is ambiguous. Trimming removed 1 base at V and 5 bases at J, with 7 bases between. The germline CDR1 and CDR2 sequences are SGDLS and YYNGEE. This CDR3 is built from 14 residues. The CDR3: CASSVTSDNSPLHF. The CDR3 region has the DNA TGTGCCAGCAGCGTAACCAGTGATAATTCACCCCTCCACTTT.

The V gene is TRBV5-1, the J gene TRBJ2-2, with a possible D match to TRBD1 (5 bases). Trimming cost V 2 bases and J 1 base, with 9 bases left between them. From germline, CDR1 is SGHRS and CDR2 YFSETQ. The CDR3 spans 15 residues. The CDR3 spells CASSFPGQNTGELFF. DNA of the CDR3: TGCGCCAGCAGCTTTCCTGGACAGAACACCGGGGAGCTGTTTTTT.

This rearrangement joins TRBV6-5 to TRBJ2-7; maybe TRBD2 (6 bases). CDR1 and CDR2 from the germline V gene are MNHEY and SVGAGI. CDR3 length equals 14 residues. V dropped 7 bases and J dropped 4 bases, with 17 bases sitting between them. CDR3 amino acids: CASNQRASLYEQYF. The DNA for the CDR3 is TGTGCCAGCAATCAGCGGGCATCTCTATACGAGCAGTACTTC.

The V call is TRBV5-6, the J call TRBJ1-4; 10 bases fit TRBD1. Germline V gives CDR1 SGHDT, CDR2 YYEEEE. The CDR3 extends over 14 amino acids. The V segment lost 4 bases and the J segment 8 bases; nucleotides outside the gene matches: 5. As DNA, the CDR3 is TGTGCCAGCAGCCCTGGGACAGGGGAGGAAAAACTGTTTTTT. Its translation: CASSPGTGEEKLFF.

The rearrangement joins TRBV9 to TRBJ1-5, with a weak D call TRBD1 (6 bases). This CDR3 comprises 13 residues. Trimming left V 4 bases short and J 7 bases short, with 12 bases between. The germline V gene encodes CDR1 SGDLS and CDR2 YYNGEE. Here the CDR3 reads CASSLEGVQPQHF. The CDR3 nucleotides are TGTGCCAGCAGCCTAGAGGGGGTCCAGCCCCAGCATTTT.

The genes are TRBV7-3 and TRBJ2-3, with unresolved D. CDR3 length equals 14 residues. The V gene lost 4 bases and the J gene lost 4 bases, with 12 bases spanning the gap. Germline CDR1 SGHTA, CDR2 FQGTGA. The CDR3 reads CASSSSRLSDTQYF. The CDR3 nucleotides read TGTGCCAGCAGCTCCTCTAGGCTCTCAGATACGCAGTATTTT.

The chain carries TRBV12-3 or TRBV12-4 and TRBJ2-2; 9 bases line up with TRBD1. The CDR3 sequence is 13 residues long. The V gene end was trimmed by 6 bases and the J gene end by 5 bases; junction bases not matched to a gene: 1. The CDR3 here is CASSGQGTGELFF. Written as DNA, the CDR3 is TGTGCCAGCAGCGGACAGGGGACCGGGGAGCTGTTTTTT.

This clone occurred once. The chain combines TRBV28 with TRBJ2-7; no definite D call. Germline loops: CDR1 MDHEN, CDR2 SYDVKM. V lost 6 bases and J lost 0, with 15 bases in between. The CDR3 is made up of 15 amino acids. The CDR3 nucleotides are TGTGCCAGCAGCCCTCCCGCGGAGAGCTCCTACGAGCAGTACTTC. It specifies CASSPPAESSYEQYF.

The CDR3 bases are TGCGCCAGCAGCTTGGAAACCGGGACACAGCAGTTCTTC. It translates to CASSLETGTQQFF. The chain is built from TRBV5-1 and TRBJ2-1; possible D gene TRBD1, 6 bases. This CDR3 region has 13 residues. The V end was cut by 0 bases, the J end by 11 bases, with 12 bases between. Germline CDR1 reads SGHRS; CDR2 reads YFSETQ.

J is TRBJ1-1 and V is TRBV6-6, with D unclear. CDR3 size: 17 residues. Germline V lookup: CDR1 MNHNY, CDR2 SVGAGI (reference sequence). V lost 5 bases, J lost 0 bases, and 19 bases lay in between. In nucleotides, the CDR3 is TGTGCCAGCAGTCCCTTTGGGCCCGGTGCTCTGAACACTGAAGCTTTCTTT. Translation: CASSPFGPGALNTEAFF.

V gene TRBV5-4 combines with J gene TRBJ1-4; the D is unclear. Germline assignment: CDR1 SGHNT and CDR2 YYREEE (reference sequence). The germline V and J ends were trimmed by 4 bases and 3 bases, with 19 bases remaining between them. The CDR3 has 17 amino acids. This CDR3 reads CASSPTATQAANEKLFF. As DNA, the CDR3 is TGTGCCAGCAGCCCAACAGCTACCCAAGCGGCTAATGAAAAACTGTTTTTT.

J is TRBJ1-6 and V is TRBV7-8; weak D call: TRBD1 (6 bases). The CDR3 runs to 14 residues. Trimming left V 1 base short and J 10 bases short, with 11 bases between. Germline V lookup: CDR1 SGHVS, CDR2 FQNEAQ. The CDR3 loop is CASSLGGGGSPLHF. The CDR3, as DNA: TGTGCCAGCAGCTTAGGAGGGGGGGGGTCACCCCTCCACTTT.

The chain is built from TRBV5-4 and TRBJ1-6; no clear D. The CDR3 length is 14 residues. The germline V gene has CDR1 SGHNT and CDR2 YYREEE (reference sequence). V lost 3 bases to trimming and J lost 4 bases, with 8 bases between them. CDR3 bases: TGTGCCAGCAGCTCACGGGGTTATAATTCACCCCTCCACTTT. Protein sequence: CASSSRGYNSPLHF. The full variable domain, with the rest looked up from reference TRBV5-4 and TRBJ1-6, is ETGVTQSPTHLIKTRGQQVTLRCSSQSGHNTVSWYQQALGQGPQFIFQYYREEENGRGNFPPRFSGLQFPNYSSELNVNALELDDSALYLCASSSRGYNSPLHFGNGTRLTVT.

This chain links TRBV28 with TRBJ1-1, with D maybe TRBD1 (6 bases). Looked up from germline, CDR1 is MDHEN and CDR2 is SYDVKM. V lost 2 bases and J 5 bases, leaving 15 bases between the germline ends. The length of the CDR3 is 15 residues. The CDR3 is CASSLPAGAGTEAFF. CDR3 sequence (DNA): TGTGCCAGCAGTTTACCGGCAGGGGCGGGTACTGAAGCTTTCTTT.

The rearrangement joins TRBV28 to TRBJ2-7; 9 nucleotides line up with TRBD2. CDR3 length: 14 amino acids. CDR1 is MDHEN, CDR2 SYDVKM, per germline. With V trimmed by 10 bases and J by 2 bases, 9 bases remained unmatched. The CDR3 here is CATGSASGTYEQYF. In DNA, the CDR3 is TGTGCCACCGGCTCCGCTAGCGGGACCTACGAGCAGTACTTC.